This paragraph reports one TCR beta chain. The sample originates from a study of blood T cell repertoires in COVID-19. Study-wide background: Researchers got acute and convalescent COVID-19 samples from the United States, Italy and Spain. In each case, the material was cDNA or gDNA derived from T cells, B-cell-depleted T cells, or PBMCs.

Original processing methods: Using reference gene primer amplification, nucleated cell counts were estimated. Clones were sequenced by immunoSEQ multiplex PCR, and TCRdb holds only the in-frame ones, with some missing. That table is the source of V, J and clone size, and D and trimming were worked out from the DNA. Here the sample spans about 75,000 clones, under 90% being singletons. This clonotype was sampled from a human donor in a cohort sampled during active COVID-19. Sequencing was done on a sample of peripheral blood.

The CDR3, as DNA: TGCAGCGGGGATTTTAGGGGGCAGGATACGCAGTATTTT. Its translation is CSGDFRGQDTQYF. V gene TRBV29-1 combines with J gene TRBJ2-3, with 7 bases fitting TRBD1. The CDR3 contains 13 residues. Per germline, CDR1 SQVTM and CDR2 ANQGSEA. Trimming at V came to 7 bases and at J to 6 bases, leaving 10 bases not matched to a gene.